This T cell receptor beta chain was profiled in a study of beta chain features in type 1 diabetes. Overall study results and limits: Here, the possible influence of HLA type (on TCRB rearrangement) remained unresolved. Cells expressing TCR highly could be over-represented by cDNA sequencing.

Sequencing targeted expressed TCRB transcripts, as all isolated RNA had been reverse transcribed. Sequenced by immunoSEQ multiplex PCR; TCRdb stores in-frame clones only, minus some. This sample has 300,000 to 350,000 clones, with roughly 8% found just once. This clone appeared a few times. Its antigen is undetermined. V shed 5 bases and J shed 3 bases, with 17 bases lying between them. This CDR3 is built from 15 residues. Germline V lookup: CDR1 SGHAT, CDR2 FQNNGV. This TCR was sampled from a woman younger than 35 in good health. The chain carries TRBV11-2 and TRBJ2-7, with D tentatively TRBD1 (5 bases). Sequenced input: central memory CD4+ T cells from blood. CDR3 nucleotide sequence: TGTGCCAGCAGCCCAGATCACGACAGATTCTACGAGCAGTACTTC. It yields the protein CASSPDHDRFYEQYF.